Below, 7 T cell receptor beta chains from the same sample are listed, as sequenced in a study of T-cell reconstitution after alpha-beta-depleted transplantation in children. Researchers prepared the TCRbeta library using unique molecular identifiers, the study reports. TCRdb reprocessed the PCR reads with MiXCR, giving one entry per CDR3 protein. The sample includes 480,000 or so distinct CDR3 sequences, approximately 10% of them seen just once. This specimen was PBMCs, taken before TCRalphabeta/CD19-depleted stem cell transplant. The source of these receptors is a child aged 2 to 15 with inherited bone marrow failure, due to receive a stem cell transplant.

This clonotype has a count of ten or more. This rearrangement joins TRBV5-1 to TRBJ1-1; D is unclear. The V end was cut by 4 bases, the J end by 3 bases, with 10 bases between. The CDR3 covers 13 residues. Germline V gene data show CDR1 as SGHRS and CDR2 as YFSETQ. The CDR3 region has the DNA TGCGCCAGCAGCGCCTTTTGGTACACTGAAGCTTTCTTT. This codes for CASSAFWYTEAFF.

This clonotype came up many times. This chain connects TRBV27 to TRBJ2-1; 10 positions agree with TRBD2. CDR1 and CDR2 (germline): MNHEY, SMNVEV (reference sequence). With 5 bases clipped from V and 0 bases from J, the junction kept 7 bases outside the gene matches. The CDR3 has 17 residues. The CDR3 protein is CASSTKTSGLSYNEQFF. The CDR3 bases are TGTGCCAGCAGTACGAAGACTAGCGGGCTCTCCTACAATGAGCAGTTCTTC.

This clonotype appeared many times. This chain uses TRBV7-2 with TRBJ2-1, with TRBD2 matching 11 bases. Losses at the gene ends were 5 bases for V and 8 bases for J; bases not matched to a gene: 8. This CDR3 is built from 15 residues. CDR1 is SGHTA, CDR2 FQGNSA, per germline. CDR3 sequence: CASSPPGTSGDEQFF. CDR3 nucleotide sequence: TGTGCCAGCAGCCCCCCGGGGACTAGCGGCGATGAGCAGTTCTTC.

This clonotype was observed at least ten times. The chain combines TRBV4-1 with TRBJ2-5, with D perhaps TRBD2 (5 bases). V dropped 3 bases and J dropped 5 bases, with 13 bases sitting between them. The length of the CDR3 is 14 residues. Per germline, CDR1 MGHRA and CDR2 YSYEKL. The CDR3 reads CASSHQPKRETQYF. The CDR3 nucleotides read TGCGCCAGCAGCCACCAACCGAAGCGGGAGACCCAGTACTTC.

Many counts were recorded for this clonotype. CDR3 sequence: CASSQDRGRQPQHF. As DNA, the CDR3 is TGTGCCAGTAGCCAAGACAGGGGACGGCAGCCCCAGCATTTT. The gene calls are TRBV19 and TRBJ1-5, with TRBD1 matching over 8 bases. The germline CDR1 and CDR2 sequences are LNHDA and SQIVND (reference sequence). V lost 6 bases to trimming and J lost 7 bases; unmatched junction nucleotides: 8. The CDR3 totals 14 residues.

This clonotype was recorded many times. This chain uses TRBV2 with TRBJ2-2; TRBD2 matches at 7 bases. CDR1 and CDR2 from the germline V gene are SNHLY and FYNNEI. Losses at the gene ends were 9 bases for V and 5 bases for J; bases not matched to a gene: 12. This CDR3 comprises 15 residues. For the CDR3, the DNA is TGTGCCAGTCGGGATGCTAGCGGAGCAACCGGGGAGCTGTTTTTT. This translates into CASRDASGATGELFF.

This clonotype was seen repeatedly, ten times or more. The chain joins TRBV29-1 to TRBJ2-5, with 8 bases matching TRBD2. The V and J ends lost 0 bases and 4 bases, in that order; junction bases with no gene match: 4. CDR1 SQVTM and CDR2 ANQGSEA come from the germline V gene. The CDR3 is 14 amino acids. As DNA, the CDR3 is TGCAGCGTTGAAGATGTCGGGAGGGGAGAGACCCAGTACTTC. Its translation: CSVEDVGRGETQYF.